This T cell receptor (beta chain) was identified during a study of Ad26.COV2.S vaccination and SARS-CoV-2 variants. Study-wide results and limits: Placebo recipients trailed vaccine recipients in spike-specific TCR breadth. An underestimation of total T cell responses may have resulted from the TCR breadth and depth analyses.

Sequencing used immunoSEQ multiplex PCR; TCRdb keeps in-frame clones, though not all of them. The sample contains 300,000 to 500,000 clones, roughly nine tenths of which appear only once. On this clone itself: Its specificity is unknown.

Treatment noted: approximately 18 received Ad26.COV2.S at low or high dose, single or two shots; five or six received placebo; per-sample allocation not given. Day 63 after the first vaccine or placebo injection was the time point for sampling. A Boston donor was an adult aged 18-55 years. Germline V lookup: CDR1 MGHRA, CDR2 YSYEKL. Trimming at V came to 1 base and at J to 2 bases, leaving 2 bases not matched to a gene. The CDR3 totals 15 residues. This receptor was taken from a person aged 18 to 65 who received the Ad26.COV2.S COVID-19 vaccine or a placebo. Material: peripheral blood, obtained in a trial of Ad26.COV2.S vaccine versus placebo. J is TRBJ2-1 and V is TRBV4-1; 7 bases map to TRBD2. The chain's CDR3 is CASSQVAGAYNEQFF. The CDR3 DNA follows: TGCGCCAGCAGCCAAGTTGCGGGGGCCTACAATGAGCAGTTCTTC.